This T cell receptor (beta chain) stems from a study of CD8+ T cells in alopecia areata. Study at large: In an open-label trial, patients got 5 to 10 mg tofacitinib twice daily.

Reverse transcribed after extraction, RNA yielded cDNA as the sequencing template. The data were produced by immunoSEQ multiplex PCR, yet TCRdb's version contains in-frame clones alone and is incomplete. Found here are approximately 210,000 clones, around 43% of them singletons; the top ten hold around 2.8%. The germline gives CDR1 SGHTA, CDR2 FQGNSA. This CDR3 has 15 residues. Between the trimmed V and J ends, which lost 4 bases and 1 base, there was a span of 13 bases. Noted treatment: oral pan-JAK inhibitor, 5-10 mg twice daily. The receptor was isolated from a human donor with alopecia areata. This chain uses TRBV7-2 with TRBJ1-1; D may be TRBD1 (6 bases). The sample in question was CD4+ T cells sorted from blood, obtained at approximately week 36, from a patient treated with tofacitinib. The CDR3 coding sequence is TGTGCCAGCAGCTACGACGGACAGAAGAACACTGAAGCTTTCTTT. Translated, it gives CASSYDGQKNTEAFF.